This T cell receptor beta chain originates from a study of cytomegalovirus exposure and HLA in healthy donors. Overall study: Earlier sequencing of 200 million or so T cells yielded fewer than 140 million unique TCR beta sequences. Findings of the study overall: Several of the most significant clusters appeared, in a later analysis, to be linked to common viral pathogens.

The CDR3 runs to 15 residues. Germline assignment: CDR1 SGHDN and CDR2 FVKESK. V was trimmed by 4 bases and J by 4 bases, leaving 14 bases between them. 60 Vbeta and 13 Jbeta primers were used in PCR. Generated by immunoSEQ multiplex PCR, the TCRdb table keeps only in-frame clones and is missing some. The sample contains around 160,000 clones, more than 65% of which appear only once. About this clone itself: Its specificity is not known.

The chain recombines TRBV14 with TRBJ2-4; D is perhaps TRBD1 (7 bases). This clonotype originated in a man between 18 and 35 years old in good health and CMV-seropositive. The sequencing sample was made of PBMCs. The CDR3 is CASSLGGTVKNIQYF. The CDR3 nucleotides read TGTGCCAGCAGCCTTGGAGGGACAGTTAAAAACATTCAGTACTTC.